The 31 T cell receptor beta chains presented below share a single source sample, sequenced in a study of graft-versus-host responses after intestinal transplantation. Here immunoSEQ multiplex PCR was the method, and the copy in TCRdb shows in-frame clones only, minus some. The repertoire holds tens of thousands of clones, with about 92% as singletons. The input for sequencing was PBMCs, taken 98 days after intestinal transplantation. Every receptor here comes from a human patient who received an intestinal transplant, so some T cells may come from the graft donor.

The chain recombines TRBV19 with TRBJ2-3; TRBD2 agrees at 10 bases. Germline loops: CDR1 LNHDA, CDR2 SQIVND (reference sequence). This CDR3 is 16 amino acids long. The V and J ends lost 0 bases and 6 bases, in that order; junction bases with no gene match: 6. This chain's CDR3 is CASSIEKAGGLDTQYF. For the CDR3, the DNA is TGTGCCAGTAGTATAGAAAAAGCGGGGGGGCTGGATACGCAGTATTTT.

V gene TRBV6-1 combines with J gene TRBJ1-1; TRBD1 matches 7 bases. This CDR3 spans 14 amino acids. The germline gives CDR1 MNHNS, CDR2 SASEGT. V lost 6 bases, J lost 0 bases, and 4 bases stayed unmatched. CDR3 nucleotide sequence: TGTGCCAGCAGGAGGGACAGCATGAACACTGAAGCTTTCTTT. It codes for CASRRDSMNTEAFF.

V and J are TRBV13 and TRBJ1-4, with TRBD1 identical over 8 bases. Trimming cost V 7 bases and J 6 bases; bases outside gene matches: 28. The CDR3 covers 21 residues. The germline gives CDR1 PRHDT, CDR2 FYEKMQ (reference sequence). The CDR3: CASTQRLSRWWTGMLDEKLFF. CDR3 sequence (DNA): TGTGCCAGCACCCAAAGACTCTCGAGATGGTGGACAGGGATGTTGGATGAAAAACTGTTTTTT.

This chain links TRBV7-6 with TRBJ2-2, with D uncertain. There are 13 residues in the CDR3. V lost 1 base and J 7 bases, leaving 7 bases between the germline ends. The germline CDR1 and CDR2 sequences are SGHVS and FNYEAQ. The CDR3 reads CASSLEASGELFF. As DNA, the CDR3 is TGTGCCAGCAGCTTAGAGGCTAGCGGGGAGCTGTTTTTT.

The V and J genes are TRBV4-2 and TRBJ1-2; D is ambiguous. The length of the CDR3 is 10 residues. Trimming shortened V by 0 bases and J by 7 bases, and 0 bases separated the two germline ends. CDR1 and CDR2 from the germline V gene are LGHNA and YNFKEQ. As DNA, the CDR3 is TGTGCCAGCAGCCAAGATGGCTACACCTTC. This gives the protein CASSQDGYTF.

The J gene is TRBJ2-1, the V gene TRBV5-1, with no clear D. V was pared by 0 bases and J by 0 bases, with 10 bases between. The CDR3 extends over 16 amino acids. Germline-derived CDR1 and CDR2 are SGHRS and YFSETQ. Written as DNA, the CDR3 is TGCGCCAGCAGCTTGGAGGTCGCGAGCTCCTACAATGAGCAGTTCTTC. The encoded protein is CASSLEVASSYNEQFF.

The chain uses TRBV11-3 and TRBJ2-1, with a possible D match to TRBD1 (6 bases). With 5 bases removed from V and 4 bases from J, the gap between germline ends came to 15 bases. The CDR3 runs 15 residues. The germline CDR1 and CDR2 sequences are SGHNT and YENEEA. This CDR3 reads CASSTGPGDYNEQFF. The CDR3 coding sequence is TGTGCCAGCAGCACAGGGCCCGGGGATTACAATGAGCAGTTCTTC.

The V and J genes are TRBV6-1 and TRBJ2-1; D possibly matches TRBD1 or TRBD2 (6 bases each). This CDR3 region has 15 residues. V shed 6 bases and J shed 3 bases, with 15 bases lying between them. Germline CDR1 MNHNS, CDR2 SASEGT. DNA of the CDR3: TGTGCCAGCAGGAGAGGGGGGACCCGCTACAATGAGCAGTTCTTC. Protein sequence: CASRRGGTRYNEQFF.

The chain carries TRBV19 and TRBJ2-3, with 7 nucleotides matching TRBD1. Germline trimming cut 5 bases from V and 2 bases from J; bases unmatched to any gene: 7. Germline V gene lookup returns CDR1 LNHDA and CDR2 SQIVND (reference sequence). The CDR3 has 15 amino acids. CDR3: CASSVSGQNTDTQYF. The CDR3 coding sequence is TGTGCCAGTAGTGTCTCGGGACAGAACACAGATACGCAGTATTTT.

The count of this clone is one. The genes are TRBV28 and TRBJ1-2; D gene unclear. The CDR3 is made up of 13 amino acids. V shed 3 bases and J shed 1 base, with 6 bases lying between them. From germline, CDR1 is MDHEN and CDR2 SYDVKM. This CDR3 is CASSFDFNYGYTF. CDR3 nucleotide sequence: TGTGCCAGCAGTTTTGACTTTAACTATGGCTACACCTTC.

The rearrangement joins TRBV18 to TRBJ2-1, with D perhaps TRBD2 (5 bases). CDR1 and CDR2 from the germline V gene are KGHSH and LQKENI. CDR3 size: 17 residues. V dropped 3 bases and J dropped 0 bases, with 15 bases sitting between them. CDR3 loop: CASSPNPTSPSYNEQFF. CDR3 bases: TGTGCCAGCTCACCGAATCCTACTAGTCCCTCCTACAATGAGCAGTTCTTC.

This clone was found once. The chain carries TRBV4-1 and TRBJ1-1; possibly TRBD1 for D (5 bases). The germline V and J ends were trimmed by 3 bases and 1 base, with 9 bases remaining between them. The germline V gene encodes CDR1 MGHRA and CDR2 YSYEKL. This CDR3 spans 14 amino acids. CDR3 region: CASSHRGPNTEAFF. The DNA for the CDR3 is TGCGCCAGCAGCCATCGGGGACCGAACACTGAAGCTTTCTTT.

The chain combines TRBV27 with TRBJ1-2, with D tentatively TRBD1 (6 bases). V was trimmed by 5 bases and J by 3 bases, leaving 13 bases between them. The germline V gene encodes CDR1 MNHEY and CDR2 SMNVEV (reference sequence). The CDR3 length is 14 residues. CDR3 amino acids: CASSGLGADYGYTF. DNA for the CDR3: TGTGCCAGCAGTGGGCTGGGGGCAGACTATGGCTACACCTTC.

The genes are TRBV20-1 and TRBJ2-1, with D uncertain. The CDR3 consists of 11 residues. Germline assignment: CDR1 DFQATT and CDR2 SNEGSKA (reference sequence). Deletions cut 5 bases from V and 4 bases from J, with 6 bases between. DNA for the CDR3: TGCAGTGCTCCAGCGTACAATGAGCAGTTCTTC. It specifies CSAPAYNEQFF.

This clone was recorded once. CDR3 coding DNA: TGTGCCAGCAGCTTTGGGGGAGGCTACGAGCAGTACTTC. Translated: CASSFGGGYEQYF. The chain links TRBV7-9 to TRBJ2-7, with D maybe TRBD2 (6 bases). The germline gives CDR1 SEHNR, CDR2 FQNEAQ (reference sequence). Trimming took 3 bases from V and 3 from J, leaving 9 bases between them. CDR3 length: 13 residues.

This clone appeared a single time. The chain combines TRBV19 with TRBJ1-5, with 10 positions matching TRBD1. Germline V lookup: CDR1 LNHDA, CDR2 SQIVND (reference sequence). The CDR3 sequence is 19 residues long. With V trimmed by 3 bases and J by 0 bases, 11 bases remained unmatched. This chain's CDR3 is CASSISTGGRPDSNQPQHF. The CDR3 bases are TGTGCCAGTAGTATCTCGACAGGGGGCCGCCCGGATAGCAATCAGCCCCAGCATTTT.

The chain joins TRBV28 to TRBJ2-7; D uncertain. Deletions cut 6 bases from V and 2 bases from J, with 11 bases between. CDR3 length: 13 amino acids. Germline V gene sequence: CDR1 MDHEN, CDR2 SYDVKM. The CDR3: CASSPPPAYEQYF. CDR3 bases: TGTGCCAGCAGCCCCCCCCCGGCCTACGAGCAGTACTTC.

A few counts support this clone. The V call is TRBV5-1, the J call TRBJ2-7, with TRBD2 matching 8 bases. The J segment lost 5 bases and the V segment lost 0 bases, leaving 4 bases of the junction unmatched. The CDR3 totals 14 residues. Germline CDR1 and CDR2: SGHRS and YFSETQ. The CDR3 DNA follows: TGCGCCAGCAGCTTGGGGACTAGCATTGACGAGCAGTACTTC. Residues: CASSLGTSIDEQYF.

The chain uses TRBV4-1 and TRBJ2-1; the D gene is possibly TRBD2 (6 bases). The CDR3 totals 15 residues. Germline CDR1 MGHRA, CDR2 YSYEKL. The V and J ends lost 0 bases and 4 bases respectively, with 10 bases between them. This chain's CDR3 is CASSQDTGVYNEQFF. The CDR3 nucleotides are TGCGCCAGCAGCCAAGATACGGGGGTGTACAATGAGCAGTTCTTC.

The chain recombines TRBV5-4 with TRBJ1-2; TRBD1 is a possible D gene (5 bases). V was pared by 4 bases and J by 8 bases, with 18 bases between. The CDR3 sequence is 14 residues long. Looked up from germline, CDR1 is SGHNT and CDR2 is YYREEE (reference sequence). In DNA, the CDR3 is TGTGCCAGCAGCACCGGGACTGCTTTTGGAGGCTACACCTTC. The encoded protein is CASSTGTAFGGYTF. Combining the CDR3 with reference TRBV5-4 and TRBJ1-2 gives the whole variable domain ETGVTQSPTHLIKTRGQQVTLRCSSQSGHNTVSWYQQALGQGPQFIFQYYREEENGRGNFPPRFSGLQFPNYSSELNVNALELDDSALYLCASSTGTAFGGYTFGSGTRLTVV.

This sequence joins TRBV15 and TRBJ2-7, with 9 bases fitting TRBD1. The trim removed 8 bases at V and 7 bases at J, leaving 12 bases unmatched. Germline values: CDR1 LNHNV, CDR2 YYDKDF (reference sequence). The CDR3 runs 14 residues. CDR3 sequence: CATEDRGPRGEQYF. The CDR3, as DNA: TGTGCCACCGAGGACAGGGGCCCTAGGGGGGAGCAGTACTTC.

J is TRBJ2-1 and V is TRBV30, with 10 bases that match TRBD2. After removal of 7 bases from V and 3 bases from J, the junction contained 0 bases not matched to a gene. The length of the CDR3 is 12 residues. Per germline, CDR1 GTSNPN and CDR2 SVGIG (reference sequence). CDR3 coding DNA: TGTGCCTTAGCGGGAGGCTACAATGAGCAGTTCTTC. This sequence encodes CALAGGYNEQFF.

CDR3 coding DNA: TGTGCCAGCAGTCCTCCCGGACTAGGGACGGGAGTTCTGAGTGGAGATACGCAGTATTTT. Its protein product is CASSPPGLGTGVLSGDTQYF. The chain combines TRBV27 with TRBJ2-3; TRBD2 agrees at 7 bases. With V trimmed by 5 bases and J by 5 bases, 25 bases remained unmatched. Germline V gene sequence: CDR1 MNHEY, CDR2 SMNVEV (reference sequence). The CDR3 runs to 20 residues.

This clone was observed a few times. The chain has TRBV6-6 and TRBJ1-4; a weak D match, TRBD1 (6 bases). Germline CDR1 is MNHNY and CDR2 is SVGAGI (reference sequence). Trimming took 2 bases from V and 16 from J, leaving 14 bases between them. This CDR3 comprises 12 residues. CDR3 in amino acids: CASSYRQAGRFF. The CDR3 region has the DNA TGTGCCAGCAGTTACCGACAGGCAGGGCGGTTTTTT.

V usage is TRBV27 and J usage is TRBJ2-7; 10 bases map to TRBD2. This CDR3 is 15 amino acids long. Germline V gene lookup returns CDR1 MNHEY and CDR2 SMNVEV (reference sequence). V dropped 2 bases and J dropped 0; count of bases not matched to a gene: 1. The CDR3, as DNA: TGTGCCAGCAGTTTAACTAGCGGGACCTCCTACGAGCAGTACTTC. This encodes CASSLTSGTSYEQYF.

This chain links TRBV5-6 with TRBJ2-3; TRBD2 might be the D (6 bases). The CDR3 consists of 15 residues. V was cut by 1 base and J by 5 bases, with 14 bases left in between. Looked up from germline, CDR1 is SGHDT and CDR2 is YYEEEE. CDR3 sequence reads: CASSLWRGSRDTQYF. The CDR3, as DNA: TGTGCCAGCAGCTTGTGGCGGGGTAGTAGAGATACGCAGTATTTT.

This rearrangement joins TRBV10-3 to TRBJ1-1, with TRBD1 as a possible D gene (6 bases). Trimming removed 4 bases at V and 3 bases at J, with 15 bases between. The CDR3 loop spans 15 amino acids. Germline V lookup: CDR1 ENHRY, CDR2 SYGVKD. This chain's CDR3 is CAISANRVQDTEAFF. CDR3 sequence (DNA): TGTGCCATCAGTGCCAACAGGGTCCAGGACACTGAAGCTTTCTTT.

This chain connects TRBV19 to TRBJ2-1; D uncertain. CDR3 length: 15 residues. V was cut by 1 base and J by 0 bases, with 7 bases left in between. Germline CDR1 LNHDA, CDR2 SQIVND (reference sequence). The DNA for the CDR3 is TGTGCCAGTAGTATAGTAAGCCGCTCCTACAATGAGCAGTTCTTC. Translated, it gives CASSIVSRSYNEQFF.

J is TRBJ2-2 and V is TRBV2; D could derive from TRBD1 or TRBD2 (5 bases each). CDR3 size: 16 residues. V lost 5 bases to trimming and J lost 2 bases, with 15 bases between them. CDR1 and CDR2 (germline): SNHLY, FYNNEI. The CDR3 spells CASSLSGSGNTGELFF. CDR3 nucleotides: TGTGCCAGCAGTTTATCAGGGAGCGGTAACACCGGGGAGCTGTTTTTT.

This chain connects TRBV28 to TRBJ2-1; D not certain. The CDR3 consists of 16 residues. The germline V gene has CDR1 MDHEN and CDR2 SYDVKM. V shed 6 bases and J shed 6 bases, with 21 bases lying between them. DNA of the CDR3: TGTGCCAGCAGACCCGGGCAGCAAAGGGAAACCAATGAGCAGTTCTTC. This codes for CASRPGQQRETNEQFF.

The chain has TRBV19 and TRBJ1-5, with TRBD1 matching 7 bases. This CDR3 spans 14 amino acids. The junction had 7 bases not matched to a gene; V was cut back by 5 bases and J by 6 bases. Per the germline V gene, CDR1 is LNHDA and CDR2 is SQIVND (reference sequence). The CDR3 bases are TGTGCCAGTAGTTTCGACAGGGTGGCTCAGCCCCAGCATTTT. As protein: CASSFDRVAQPQHF.